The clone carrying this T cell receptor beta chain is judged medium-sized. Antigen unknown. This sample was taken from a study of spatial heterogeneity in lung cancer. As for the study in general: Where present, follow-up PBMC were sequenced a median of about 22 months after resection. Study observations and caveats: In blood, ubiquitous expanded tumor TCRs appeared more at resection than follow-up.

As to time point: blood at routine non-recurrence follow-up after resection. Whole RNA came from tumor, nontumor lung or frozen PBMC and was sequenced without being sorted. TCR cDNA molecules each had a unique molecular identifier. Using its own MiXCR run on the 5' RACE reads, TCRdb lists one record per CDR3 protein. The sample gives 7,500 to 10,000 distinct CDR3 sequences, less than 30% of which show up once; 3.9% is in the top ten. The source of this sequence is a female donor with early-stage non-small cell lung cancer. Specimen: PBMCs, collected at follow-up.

The CDR3, as DNA: TGTGCCAGCAGCGGCTTCATAATCTCTGGGGCCAACGTCCTGACTTTC. Translating it yields CASSGFIISGANVLTF. This chain uses TRBV2 with TRBJ2-6; D is uncertain. V lost 6 bases to trimming and J lost 0 bases, with 12 bases between them. Looked up from germline, CDR1 is SNHLY and CDR2 is FYNNEI. The CDR3 is made up of 16 amino acids.